Listed below are T cell receptor beta chains from one sample, sequenced in a study of response to subunit inactivated influenza vaccine. TCRdb recomputed calls from the RT-PCR reads with MiXCR, one row per CDR3 protein. The sample shows 150,000 or so distinct CDR3 sequences, about a tenth of them seen only once. Sequenced here: non-naive T cells sorted from PBMCs, sampled 45 days after vaccination. Receptor source: a man aged 45-65 years who received an inactivated influenza vaccine. Both conserved end residues are part of each CDR3. D genes are given only for firm matches. Clone size is stated in some rows and not others, as once, few, many or a class when expanded.

clone size	CDR3 length	J gene	V gene	D gene	CDR3 DNA	CDR3 protein
few	16	TRBJ1-3	TRBV7-9	NA	TGTGCCAGCAGCCTCGACCCAGGGCAAGGAGGAAACACCATATATTTT	CASSLDPGQGGNTIYF
NA	13	TRBJ2-1	TRBV29-1	NA	TGCAGCGCTACAGGTAGCTCCTACAATGAGCAGTTCTTC	CSATGSSYNEQFF
few	17	TRBJ2-1	TRBV5-1	TRBD2	TGCGCCAGCAGCTTGGCACTAGCGGGAGGGGGGGTCAATGAGCAGTTCTTC	CASSLALAGGGVNEQFF
many	13	TRBJ1-1	TRBV7-2	NA	TGTGCCAGCAGCTTAAACGATATTTCTGAAGCTTTCTTT	CASSLNDISEAFF
many	14	TRBJ2-3	TRBV5-6	NA	TGTGCCAGCAGCTTGGGGGCTAGCACAGATACGCAGTATTTT	CASSLGASTDTQYF
NA	15	TRBJ2-3	TRBV6-5	NA	TGTGCCAGCAGTTCACGTGGGAGTAGCACAGATACGCAGTATTTT	CASSSRGSSTDTQYF
NA	14	TRBJ2-7	TRBV28	NA	TGTGCCAGCAGTTTATGGGACAGCTCCTACGAGCAGTACTTC	CASSLWDSSYEQYF
few	16	TRBJ2-1	TRBV7-6	NA	TGTGCCAGCAGCGCGAGGGGGGGTCTGTCCTACAATGAGCAGTTCTTC	CASSARGGLSYNEQFF
many	14	TRBJ1-3	TRBV12-3/TRBV12-4	NA	TGTGCCAGCAAGGGGAGGAAGGACGGAAACACCATATATTTT	CASKGRKDGNTIYF
NA	17	TRBJ2-7	TRBV7-4	NA	TGTGCCAGCAGCTCGTCCGGGACACCAAGGCATCAATACGAGCAGTACTTC	CASSSSGTPRHQYEQYF
NA	14	TRBJ1-1	TRBV6-2/TRBV6-3	NA	TGTGCCAGCAGCCTGACATCAGGAAGCTTTGAAGCTTTCTTT	CASSLTSGSFEAFF
NA	12	TRBJ1-2	TRBV7-9	NA	TGTGCCAGCTCCCGGGGATCTGGAGGCTACACCTTC	CASSRGSGGYTF
once	14	TRBJ2-3	TRBV7-2	NA	TGTGCCAGCAGCTTAGCACAGTCTCTAGATACGCAGTCTTTT	CASSLAQSLDTQSF
few	14	TRBJ1-1	TRBV12-3/TRBV12-4	NA	TGTGCCAGCACCAATCGACAGACAAACACTGAAGCTTTCTTT	CASTNRQTNTEAFF
few	13	TRBJ1-1	TRBV29-1	NA	TGCAGCGTTGAAGTGGAATTGAACACTGAAGCTTTCTTT	CSVEVELNTEAFF
few	13	TRBJ1-1	TRBV4-3	NA	TGCGCCAGCAGCCAAGATAAAGCGGGGAGGGCTTTCTTT	CASSQDKAGRAFF
few	15	TRBJ2-5	TRBV15	NA	TGTGCCACCAGTGCGAAGGGGGATCCATACGAGACCCAGTACTTC	CATSAKGDPYETQYF
few	16	TRBJ1-1	TRBV3-1	TRBD1	TGTGCCAGCAGGCTAATACAGGGGACCTTGAACACTGAAGCTTTCTTT	CASRLIQGTLNTEAFF
many	12	TRBJ2-3	TRBV29-1	NA	TGCAGCACTCGAGCGGGCACAGATACGCAGTATTTT	CSTRAGTDTQYF
NA	14	TRBJ2-3	TRBV5-4	TRBD2	TGTGCCAGCAGGGCGGGAGGCAGAGCAGATACGCAGTATTTT	CASRAGGRADTQYF
few	13	TRBJ2-5	TRBV7-9	NA	TGTGCCAGCAGCTCCGGGACTGCAAAGACCCAGTACTTC	CASSSGTAKTQYF
many	14	TRBJ1-1	TRBV27	NA	TGTGCCAGCAGTACAAACGAGGTGAACACTGAAGCTTTCTTT	CASSTNEVNTEAFF
many	15	TRBJ2-2	TRBV12-3/TRBV12-4	TRBD2	TGTGCCAGCAGTCGGACTAGCGGGGTTGTCGGGGAGCTGTTTTTT	CASSRTSGVVGELFF